What follows are 20 T cell receptor beta chains derived from one specimen sequenced in a study of T cell changes during pregnancy in multiple sclerosis. TCRdb's table, derived via immunoSEQ multiplex PCR, lists solely in-frame clones and lacks some. This table has tens of thousands of clones, approximately 90% appearing once. Here the sequenced sample was CD4+ T cells from peripheral blood mononuclear cells, taken after pregnancy. These receptor sequences come from a female donor with multiple sclerosis, enrolled in a pregnancy study.

J is TRBJ2-1 and V is TRBV11-2, with a weak D call TRBD2 (6 bases). The CDR3 covers 14 residues. The V end lost 3 bases, the J end lost 3 bases, and 9 bases lay between the germline ends. The V gene's germline CDR1 is SGHAT and CDR2 FQNNGV. As DNA, the CDR3 is TGTGCCAGCAGCTTTGGGACTGGCTACAATGAGCAGTTCTTC. Translating gives CASSFGTGYNEQFF.

This clone was picked up one time. The chain employs TRBV7-9 and TRBJ2-1, with D maybe TRBD2 (5 bases). This CDR3 region has 17 residues. Trimming cost V 3 bases and J 4 bases, with 19 bases left between them. The germline gives CDR1 SEHNR, CDR2 FQNEAQ (reference sequence). The CDR3: CASSLTRTRFIYNEQFF. In DNA form, the CDR3 reads TGTGCCAGCAGCTTGACCCGGACTCGCTTCATTTACAATGAGCAGTTCTTC.

J is TRBJ1-1 and V is TRBV6-5; 7 bases are a match to TRBD1. The CDR3 spans 13 residues. V trimming: 7 bases; J trimming: 6 bases; junction bases outside the gene matches: 8. Germline values: CDR1 MNHEY, CDR2 SVGAGI. The CDR3 DNA follows: TGTGCCAGCACGGCCAGGGGGATCTCTGAAGCTTTCTTT. The encoded protein is CASTARGISEAFF.

The chain is built from TRBV5-1 and TRBJ1-1; 8 bases align to TRBD1. The length of the CDR3 is 14 residues. The V segment lost 1 base and the J segment 8 bases; nucleotides outside the gene matches: 7. Germline V CDR1 and CDR2: SGHRS, YFSETQ. The CDR3 here is CASSLIPGGPEAFF. The CDR3 region has the DNA TGCGCCAGCAGCTTGATCCCAGGGGGCCCCGAAGCTTTCTTT.

The rearrangement links TRBV2 to TRBJ1-4, with D perhaps TRBD1 (5 bases). CDR1 and CDR2 from the germline V gene are SNHLY and FYNNEI. Trimming took 6 bases from V and 7 from J, leaving 12 bases between them. There are 13 residues in the CDR3. The CDR3 DNA sequence: TGTGCCAGCAGGAATAGCCAGGGTGAAAAACTGTTTTTT. Translated: CASRNSQGEKLFF. Supplemented by reference TRBV2 and TRBJ1-4, the full variable domain reads EPEVTQTPSHQVTQMGQEVILRCVPISNHLYFYWYRQILGQKVEFLVSFYNNEISEKSEIFDDQFSVERPDGSNFTLKIRSTKLEDSAMYFCASRNSQGEKLFFGSGTQLSVL.

V is TRBV15 and J is TRBJ2-3; 8 bases match TRBD2. The CDR3 loop spans 15 amino acids. Germline values: CDR1 LNHNV, CDR2 YYDKDF (reference sequence). Trimming cost V 9 bases and J 4 bases; bases outside gene matches: 12. CDR3 DNA: TGTGCCACGACCGCGACTAGCGAGGAGGCAGATACGCAGTATTTT. It codes for CATTATSEEADTQYF.

This chain connects TRBV5-1 to TRBJ2-1; 9 nucleotides agree with TRBD1. The trim removed 4 bases at V and 2 bases at J, leaving 10 bases unmatched. The germline V gene has CDR1 SGHRS and CDR2 YFSETQ. CDR3 size: 17 residues. The CDR3, as DNA: TGCGCCAGCAGCCGGAGGGCCGGGACAGGGACCTACAATGAGCAGTTCTTC. Amino acid sequence: CASSRRAGTGTYNEQFF.

The V and J genes are TRBV7-3 and TRBJ2-7; the match to TRBD1 covers 11 bases. CDR1 is SGHTA, CDR2 FQGTGA, per germline. The CDR3 extends over 15 amino acids. Trimming cost V 5 bases and J 3 bases; bases outside gene matches: 6. This CDR3 is CASSPGGTGGYEQYF. CDR3 sequence (DNA): TGTGCCAGCAGCCCAGGGGGGACAGGGGGCTACGAGCAGTACTTC.

The rearrangement uses TRBV19 and TRBJ1-1; 7 bases match TRBD1. V was clipped by 6 bases and J by 4 bases; unmatched bases: 8. The CDR3 has 14 amino acids. CDR1 is LNHDA, CDR2 SQIVND, per germline (reference sequence). The CDR3 sequence is CASSPRQGSTEAFF. DNA for the CDR3: TGTGCCAGTAGCCCTCGACAGGGTTCCACTGAAGCTTTCTTT.

This chain uses TRBV15 with TRBJ1-2; 8 nucleotides match TRBD1. V trimming: 1 base; J trimming: 4 bases; junction bases outside the gene matches: 2. Germline V CDR1 and CDR2: LNHNV, YYDKDF (reference sequence). The CDR3 covers 14 residues. DNA for the CDR3: TGTGCCACCAGCAGAGGGGGACAGGTCTATGGCTACACCTTC. Encoded protein: CATSRGGQVYGYTF.

The CDR3 DNA reads as TGTGCCAGCAGCCGGGGTAAGGAAATACCCCTCCACTTT. Translating gives CASSRGKEIPLHF. The chain recombines TRBV25-1 with TRBJ1-6; the D is unclear. From germline, CDR1 is MGHDK and CDR2 SYGVNS. With 6 bases removed from V and 12 bases from J, the gap between germline ends came to 15 bases. This CDR3 has 13 residues. The whole variable domain, filled in from reference TRBV25-1 and TRBJ1-6, reads EADIYQTPRYLVIGTGKKITLECSQTMGHDKMYWYQQDPGMELHLIHYSYGVNSTEKGDLSSESTVSRIRTEHFPLTLESARPSHTSQYLCASSRGKEIPLHFGNGTRLTVT.

V usage is TRBV6-6 and J usage is TRBJ2-6, with D possibly TRBD1 on 6 matching bases. This CDR3 is built from 16 residues. V shed 5 bases and J shed 0 bases, with 11 bases lying between them. CDR1 is MNHNY and CDR2 is SVGAGI in the germline V gene (reference sequence). CDR3 residues: CASSQSRGSGANVLTF. The CDR3 DNA reads as TGTGCCAGCAGTCAGTCCAGGGGCTCTGGGGCCAACGTCCTGACTTTC.

This rearrangement joins TRBV5-1 to TRBJ1-6; D unclear. The CDR3 runs to 13 residues. Trimming shortened V by 5 bases and J by 7 bases, and 10 bases separated the two germline ends. Germline CDR1 is SGHRS and CDR2 is YFSETQ. The CDR3 here is CASRFTDNSPLHF. For the CDR3, the DNA is TGCGCCAGCAGGTTTACAGACAATTCACCCCTCCACTTT.

The chain is built from TRBV18 and TRBJ2-7, with D tentatively TRBD1 (6 bases). Looked up from germline, CDR1 is KGHSH and CDR2 is LQKENI. The CDR3 contains 13 residues. V lost 5 bases and J lost 2, with 10 bases in between. CDR3 residues: CASSTTGAYEQYF. CDR3 in DNA: TGTGCCAGCTCAACGACAGGCGCCTACGAGCAGTACTTC.

The V and J genes are TRBV7-2 and TRBJ2-3, with 7 bases aligning to TRBD1. Germline V gene data show CDR1 as SGHTA and CDR2 as FQGNSA. Germline trimming cut 5 bases from V and 7 bases from J; bases unmatched to any gene: 9. The CDR3 runs to 14 residues. The CDR3 region is CASSLRQGGNTQYF. CDR3 bases: TGTGCCAGCAGCCTCAGACAGGGTGGAAATACGCAGTATTTT.

This clone was counted a few times. The CDR3 coding sequence is TGTGCCAGCAGCTTGTTAGGGAGGAACACTGAAGCTTTCTTT. It specifies CASSLLGRNTEAFF. The V gene is TRBV5-6, the J gene TRBJ1-1, with D hard to call. The CDR3 extends over 14 amino acids. V shed 1 base and J shed 1 base, with 8 bases lying between them. Germline CDR1 is SGHDT and CDR2 is YYEEEE.

This clone was recorded once. CDR3 bases: TGTGCCAGCAGCTTATTTCCAGGGGGCGATCAGCCCCAGCATTTT. Its protein is CASSLFPGGDQPQHF. The chain joins TRBV7-3 to TRBJ1-5, with 8 bases matching TRBD1. The CDR3 is made up of 15 amino acids. Germline V gene lookup returns CDR1 SGHTA and CDR2 FQGTGA. Trimming took 2 bases from V and 5 from J; bases not matched to a gene: 5.

The chain is built from TRBV9 and TRBJ2-1; D uncertain. Germline V gene lookup returns CDR1 SGDLS and CDR2 YYNGEE. There are 14 residues in the CDR3. V was pared by 0 bases and J by 2 bases, with 6 bases between. The DNA for the CDR3 is TGTGCCAGCAGCGTAGATCCTACCTACAATGAGCAGTTCTTC. Amino acid sequence: CASSVDPTYNEQFF. Full variable domain (rest looked up from reference TRBV9 and TRBJ2-1): DSGVTQTPKHLITATGQRVTLRCSPRSGDLSVYWYQQSLDQGLQFLIQYYNGEERAKGNILERFSAQQFPDLHSELNLSSLELGDSALYFCASSVDPTYNEQFFGPGTRLTVL.

The chain combines TRBV19 with TRBJ1-1, with D uncertain. V lost 6 bases and J lost 0, with 8 bases in between. The CDR3 totals 13 residues. CDR1 and CDR2 (germline): LNHDA, SQIVND (reference sequence). The CDR3 bases are TGTGCCAGTAGAGGACTTATGAACACTGAAGCTTTCTTT. Amino acids: CASRGLMNTEAFF.

The gene calls are TRBV7-9 and TRBJ1-2, with TRBD1 as a possible D gene (5 bases). V lost 1 base and J lost 4, with 10 bases in between. The CDR3 spans 14 residues. Germline CDR1 reads SEHNR; CDR2 reads FQNEAQ (reference sequence). DNA for the CDR3: TGTGCCAGCAGCTTAGGAGTAAGGGGCTATGGCTACACCTTC. It specifies CASSLGVRGYGYTF. The variable domain in full, with the rest retrieved from reference TRBV7-9 and TRBJ1-2, is DTGVSQNPRHKITKRGQNVTFRCDPISEHNRLYWYRQTLGQGPEFLTYFQNEAQLEKSRLLSDRFSAERPKGSFSTLEIQRTEQGDSAMYLCASSLGVRGYGYTFGSGTRLTVV.